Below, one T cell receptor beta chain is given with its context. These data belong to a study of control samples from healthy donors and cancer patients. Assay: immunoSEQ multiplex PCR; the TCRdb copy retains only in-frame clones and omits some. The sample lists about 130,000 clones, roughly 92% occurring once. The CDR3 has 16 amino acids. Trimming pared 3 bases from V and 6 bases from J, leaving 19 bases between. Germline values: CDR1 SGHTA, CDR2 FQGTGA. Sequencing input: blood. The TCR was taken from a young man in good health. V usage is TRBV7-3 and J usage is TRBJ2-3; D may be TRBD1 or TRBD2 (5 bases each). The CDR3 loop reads CASSFQGGGGTDTQYF. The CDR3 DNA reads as TGTGCCAGCAGCTTCCAGGGTGGCGGAGGTACTGATACGCAGTATTTT.